Listed below are T cell receptor beta chains from one sample, sequenced in a study of tumor-infiltrating lymphocytes in primary liver carcinoma. From the multiplex PCR reads, TCRdb called clonotypes with MiXCR, one entry per CDR3 protein. The sample lists approximately 300,000 distinct CDR3 sequences, less than 75% occurring once. The source material was peripheral blood. All receptors derive from a man aged 35-49 years with primary liver carcinoma and hepatitis B virus infection. The CDR3 runs from the conserved cysteine through the conserved F or W. Fields, in order: J gene, V gene, CDR3 protein.

>TRBJ1-6|TRBV28
CASIVFQNSPLHF
>TRBJ2-6|TRBV12-3/TRBV12-4
CASSPEGANVLTF
>TRBJ1-1|TRBV24-1
CITSGQSNTEAFF
>TRBJ2-1|TRBV6-1
CASSAPGSTYNEQFF
>TRBJ2-7|TRBV28
CASSPHSGDLYEQYF
>TRBJ1-1|TRBV6-5
CASRLSVSENTEAFF
>TRBJ2-5|TRBV29-1
CSVEILGERTQYF
>TRBJ1-1|TRBV5-1
CASSLVLNTEAFF
>TRBJ2-5|TRBV11-2
CASSSRLAETQYF
>TRBJ2-5|TRBV11-1
CASSPDRSLGETQYF
>TRBJ2-1|TRBV30
CAWTGSDEQFF
>TRBJ2-1|TRBV10-2
CASSEQGTRNEQFF
>TRBJ2-3|TRBV5-1
CASSLGVNTDTQYF
>TRBJ1-6|TRBV12-3/TRBV12-4
CASSLVGAGQTSSPLHF
>TRBJ2-7|TRBV11-1
CASSLVVGRAGYEHYF
>TRBJ2-7|TRBV21-1
CASSKALQLRLSYEQYF
>TRBJ1-1|TRBV30
CAWSVPGRSTEAFF
>TRBJ2-3|TRBV10-3
CAISEREGDTQYF
>TRBJ2-6|TRBV12-3/TRBV12-4
CASSFTGGANVLTF
>TRBJ2-2|TRBV10-1
CASSEQGANTGELFF
>TRBJ2-7|TRBV10-3
CAISELGQGEDEQYF
>TRBJ1-1|TRBV30
CAWSEGSGTEAFF
>TRBJ2-1|TRBV6-5
CASSVGLAAYDELFF
>TRBJ2-7|TRBV1
CTSSLTGTSGMAPEYEQYF
>TRBJ2-5|TRBV11-2
CASSQEGRAAQETQYF
>TRBJ2-7|TRBV11-2
CASNLGRGVFYEQYF
>TRBJ2-7|TRBV6-5
CASSYAHSYEQYF
>TRBJ2-1|TRBV6-2/TRBV6-3
CASSFRRGPSYDEQFF
>TRBJ1-1|TRBV5-1
CASSPAIMIRGAGEAFF
>TRBJ2-5|TRBV5-4
CASNLYKAVKYF
>TRBJ2-3|TRBV7-8
CASSYHGTSDTQYF
>TRBJ1-5|TRBV10-2
CASSESGGTNQPQHF
>TRBJ2-7|TRBV12-3/TRBV12-4
CASSSRTAHSYEQYF
>TRBJ2-2|TRBV5-1
CASSLEGTSPDYTGELFF
>TRBJ1-1|TRBV15
CATSRDHAGAEAFF
>TRBJ1-2|TRBV28
CASTNLGYGYTF
>TRBJ1-5|TRBV5-8
CASSGGVTRNQPQHF
>TRBJ1-1|TRBV28
CASSLGTENTEAFF
>TRBJ2-7|TRBV29-1
CSVEEWDKGVDDQYF
>TRBJ2-2|TRBV12-3/TRBV12-4
CASSLLGTGKLFF
>TRBJ2-5|TRBV5-4
CASSLQGREETQYF
>TRBJ2-3|TRBV2
CASSRQSSTDTQYF
>TRBJ2-7|TRBV6-5
CASSHSGVGYEQYF
>TRBJ2-5|TRBV12-3/TRBV12-4
CASSGGEQETQYF
>TRBJ2-7|TRBV11-1
CASSWDRGSERYF
>TRBJ2-7|TRBV6-6
CAISSPSRGPLRLEHYF
>TRBJ2-1|TRBV7-9
CASSLSGYSNEQFF
>TRBJ2-2|TRBV11-2
CASSRAGRQNTVELFF
>TRBJ2-3|TRBV28
CVSNPSGPADTQYF
>TRBJ2-7|TRBV5-1
CASSMTGTSGSLVYEQYF